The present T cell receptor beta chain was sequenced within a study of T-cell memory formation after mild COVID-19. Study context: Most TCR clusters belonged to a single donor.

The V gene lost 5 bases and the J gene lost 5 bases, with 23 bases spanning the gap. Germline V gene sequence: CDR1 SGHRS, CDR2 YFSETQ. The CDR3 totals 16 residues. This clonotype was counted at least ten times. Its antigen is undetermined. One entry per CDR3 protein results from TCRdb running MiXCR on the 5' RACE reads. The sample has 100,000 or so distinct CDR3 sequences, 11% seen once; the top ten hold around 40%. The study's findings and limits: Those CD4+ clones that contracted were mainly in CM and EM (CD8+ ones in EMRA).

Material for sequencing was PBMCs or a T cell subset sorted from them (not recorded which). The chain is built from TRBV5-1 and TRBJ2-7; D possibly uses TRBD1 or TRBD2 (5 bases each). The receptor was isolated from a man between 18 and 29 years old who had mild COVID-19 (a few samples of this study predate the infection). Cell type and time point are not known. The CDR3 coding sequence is TGCGCCAGCAGGCGCGGGCTCAGGGACCCCCTGAACGAGCAGTACTTC. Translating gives CASRRGLRDPLNEQYF.